Given below is one TCR beta chain in context. Its antigen is as yet unknown. Method: immunoSEQ multiplex PCR; TCRdb's copy keeps in-frame clones and lacks some. The data contain fewer than 85,000 clones, over 70% of them singletons. These data come from a study of OX40 agonist ivuxolimab in advanced cancers. Overall study findings and caveats: The antigens recognized by the expanded peripheral T cells, that is their antigen specificity, were not determined. CD4+ T cells averaged fewer expanded clones than CD8+ T cells. The study found among the lowest clonal expansion in partial responders at 0.1-3.0 mg/kg.

V trimming: 6 bases; J trimming: 5 bases; junction bases outside the gene matches: 4. The CDR3 consists of 13 residues. Germline values: CDR1 WSHSY, CDR2 SAAADI. J is TRBJ2-7 and V is TRBV10-2; 10 bases fit TRBD2. Sequenced here: CD4+ or CD8+ T cells sorted from blood, sampled in a trial of the OX40 agonist ivuxolimab. This receptor was taken from an adult with an advanced solid tumor such as melanoma, head and neck, liver or kidney cancer. The CDR3 nucleotides are TGCGCCAGCAGAGCGGGGGGGCCCGACGAGCAGTACTTC. Translated, it gives CASRAGGPDEQYF.